Listed below are T cell receptor beta chains from one sample, sequenced in a study of shared T cell receptors in the human thymus. The data were produced by immunoSEQ multiplex PCR, yet TCRdb's version contains in-frame clones alone and is incomplete. The data contain 700,000 to 750,000 clones, over 75% of them singletons. The data were also submitted as part of a second study, on human thymus T cells.

Sequencing was done on a sample of thymocytes. The receptors here all came from a girl less than two years old with a congenital heart defect. The CDR3 runs from the conserved cysteine through the conserved F or W. D genes are given only for firm matches. Expanded clones are given a class, and other clones once, few, many or no size at all.

TRBV6-5	TRBJ1-2	TRBD1	.	CASSYLRQGPGGYTF	TGTGCCAGCAGTTACCTCCGACAGGGCCCAGGCGGCTACACCTTC
TRBV18	TRBJ2-7	.	.	CASSPLPSDFISQYF	TGTGCCAGCTCGCCCCTACCCTCGGACTTCATCTCGCAGTACTTC
TRBV4-2	TRBJ2-1	TRBD2	.	CASSQGSGGASEQFF	TGTGCCAGCAGCCAAGGCAGCGGGGGGGCAAGTGAGCAGTTCTTC
TRBV12-5	TRBJ1-4	TRBD1	.	CASGLVNYRDRREKLFF	TGTGCTAGTGGTTTGGTCAACTACCGGGACAGAAGAGAAAAACTGTTTTTT
TRBV7-9	TRBJ1-6	.	.	CASSLDGRGNSPLHF	TGTGCCAGCAGCTTAGATGGCAGGGGAAATTCACCCCTCCACTTT
TRBV6-6	TRBJ1-1	.	.	CASSQGGTPMNTEAFF	TGTGCCAGCAGCCAGGGAGGGACGCCTATGAACACTGAAGCTTTCTTT
TRBV27	TRBJ2-7	TRBD1	.	CASSDHRGGREQYF	TGTGCCAGCAGTGACCACAGGGGTGGAAGGGAGCAGTACTTC
TRBV19	TRBJ2-1	TRBD1	few	CASSTQTGTVNNEQFF	TGTGCCAGTAGTACCCAAACCGGGACAGTCAACAATGAGCAGTTCTTC
TRBV5-1	TRBJ1-4	.	once	CASSPISNRQTNEKLFF	TGCGCCAGCAGCCCAATTTCCAACCGACAGACTAATGAAAAACTGTTTTTT
TRBV2	TRBJ2-7	TRBD1	.	CASRPTSRDRVFSYEQYF	TGTGCCAGCAGACCCACCTCTCGGGACAGGGTTTTTTCCTACGAGCAGTACTTC
TRBV6-6	TRBJ2-1	TRBD1	once	CASSPRTGTRSIEQFF	TGTGCCAGCAGCCCTCGGACAGGAACTCGGAGCATTGAGCAGTTCTTC
TRBV28	TRBJ2-2	.	few	CASSPPSGVPSTGELFF	TGTGCCAGCAGCCCTCCATCAGGGGTCCCGAGCACCGGGGAGCTGTTTTTT
TRBV5-4	TRBJ1-2	.	once	CASSPWDTGGYTF	TGTGCCAGCAGCCCCTGGGATACAGGTGGCTACACCTTC
TRBV7-8	TRBJ2-5	TRBD2	.	CASSEERGLQETQYF	TGTGCCAGCAGCGAAGAGCGGGGGCTACAAGAGACCCAGTACTTC
TRBV5-6	TRBJ1-2	.	.	CASSLWPWQDYGYTF	TGTGCCAGCAGCTTGTGGCCTTGGCAGGACTATGGCTACACCTTC
TRBV15	TRBJ2-2	TRBD1	.	CATSRDYRGPGGELFF	TGTGCCACCAGCAGAGACTACAGGGGGCCAGGCGGGGAGCTGTTTTTT
TRBV19	TRBJ1-5	TRBD1	.	CASSRDRALNQPQHF	TGTGCCAGTAGCCGGGACAGGGCCCTCAATCAGCCCCAGCATTTT
TRBV18	TRBJ1-1	.	.	CASSPPYPGSWEAFF	TGTGCCAGCTCACCACCGTACCCGGGGAGCTGGGAAGCTTTCTTT
TRBV9	TRBJ1-1	TRBD1	.	CASSVEPGQGRDVRDTEAFF	TGTGCCAGCAGCGTAGAGCCTGGACAGGGGAGGGACGTGAGGGACACTGAAGCTTTCTTT
TRBV15	TRBJ1-2	.	.	CATSRVPVSRTVEVLYGYTF	TGTGCCACCAGCAGAGTCCCTGTGTCTCGGACAGTTGAGGTTCTCTATGGCTACACCTTC